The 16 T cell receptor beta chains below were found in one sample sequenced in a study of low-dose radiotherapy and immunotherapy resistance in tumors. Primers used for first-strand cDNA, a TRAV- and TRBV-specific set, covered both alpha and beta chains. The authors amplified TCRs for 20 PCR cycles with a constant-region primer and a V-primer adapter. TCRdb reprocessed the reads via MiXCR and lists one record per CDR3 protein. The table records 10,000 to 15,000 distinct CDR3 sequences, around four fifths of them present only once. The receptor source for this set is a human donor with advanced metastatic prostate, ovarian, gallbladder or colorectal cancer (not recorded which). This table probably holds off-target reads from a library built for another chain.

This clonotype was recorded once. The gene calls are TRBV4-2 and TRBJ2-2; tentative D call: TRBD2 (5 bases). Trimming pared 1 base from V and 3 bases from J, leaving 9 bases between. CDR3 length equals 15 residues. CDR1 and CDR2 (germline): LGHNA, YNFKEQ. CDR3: CASSQGGSDTGELFF. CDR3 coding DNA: TGTGCCAGCAGCCAAGGAGGGAGTGACACCGGGGAGCTGTTTTTT.

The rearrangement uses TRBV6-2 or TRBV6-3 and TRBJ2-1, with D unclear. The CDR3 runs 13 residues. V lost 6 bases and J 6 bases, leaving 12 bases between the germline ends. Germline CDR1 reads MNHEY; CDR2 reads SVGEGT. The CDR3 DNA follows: TGTGCCAGCAGCAAACGCATGGTCAATGAGCAGTTCTTC. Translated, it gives CASSKRMVNEQFF.

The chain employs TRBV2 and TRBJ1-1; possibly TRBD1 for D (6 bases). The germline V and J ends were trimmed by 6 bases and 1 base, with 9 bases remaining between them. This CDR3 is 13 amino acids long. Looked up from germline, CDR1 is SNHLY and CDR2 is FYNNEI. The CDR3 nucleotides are TGTGCCAGCAGGAAACAGGGGAACACTGAAGCTTTCTTT. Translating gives CASRKQGNTEAFF.

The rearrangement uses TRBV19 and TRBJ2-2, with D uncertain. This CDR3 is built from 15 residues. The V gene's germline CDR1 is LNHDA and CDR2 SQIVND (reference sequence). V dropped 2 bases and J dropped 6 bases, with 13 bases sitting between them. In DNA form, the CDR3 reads TGTGCCAGTAGTATACTCGGCAGGTTCTCCGGGGAGCTGTTTTTT. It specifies CASSILGRFSGELFF.

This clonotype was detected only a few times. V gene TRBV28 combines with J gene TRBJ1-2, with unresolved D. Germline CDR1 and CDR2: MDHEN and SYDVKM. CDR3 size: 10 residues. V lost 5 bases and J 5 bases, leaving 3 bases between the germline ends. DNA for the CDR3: TGTGCCAGCAGTCAGTATGGCTACACCTTC. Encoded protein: CASSQYGYTF.

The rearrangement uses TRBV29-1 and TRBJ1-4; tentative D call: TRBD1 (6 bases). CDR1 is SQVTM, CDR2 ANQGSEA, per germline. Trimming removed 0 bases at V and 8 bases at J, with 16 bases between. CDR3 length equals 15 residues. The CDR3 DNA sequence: TGCAGCGTTGAAGATCGGGGGGCCTCTGGGGAAAAACTGTTTTTT. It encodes CSVEDRGASGEKLFF.

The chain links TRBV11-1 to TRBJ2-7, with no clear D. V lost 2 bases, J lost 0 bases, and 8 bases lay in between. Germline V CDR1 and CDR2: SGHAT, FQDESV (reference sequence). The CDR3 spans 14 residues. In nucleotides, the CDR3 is TGTGCCAGCAGCTTAACGGACGGCTCCTACGAGCAGTACTTC. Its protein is CASSLTDGSYEQYF.

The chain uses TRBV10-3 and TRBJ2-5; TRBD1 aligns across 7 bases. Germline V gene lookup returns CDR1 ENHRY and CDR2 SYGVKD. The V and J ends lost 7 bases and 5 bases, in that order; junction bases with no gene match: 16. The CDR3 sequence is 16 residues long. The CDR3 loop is CAITLDPTGLCETQYF. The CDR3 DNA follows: TGTGCCATCACCTTGGACCCGACAGGGTTGTGTGAGACCCAGTACTTC.

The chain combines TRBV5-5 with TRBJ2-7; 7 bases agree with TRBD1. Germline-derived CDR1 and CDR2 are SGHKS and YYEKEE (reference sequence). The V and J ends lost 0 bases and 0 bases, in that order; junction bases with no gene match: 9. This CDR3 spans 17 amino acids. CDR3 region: CASSLGARTGSSYEQYF. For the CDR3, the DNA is TGTGCCAGCAGCTTGGGGGCTCGGACAGGAAGCTCCTACGAGCAGTACTTC.

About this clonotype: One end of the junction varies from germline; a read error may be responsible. CDR3 nucleotides: TGTGCAATGAGAGAGTATGCAGGCAAATCAACCTTT. Amino acids: CAMREYAGKSTF. This chain uses TRBV13 with TRBJ1-6; no firm D call. Per the germline V gene, CDR1 is PRHDT and CDR2 is FYEKMQ (reference sequence). The CDR3 has 12 residues.

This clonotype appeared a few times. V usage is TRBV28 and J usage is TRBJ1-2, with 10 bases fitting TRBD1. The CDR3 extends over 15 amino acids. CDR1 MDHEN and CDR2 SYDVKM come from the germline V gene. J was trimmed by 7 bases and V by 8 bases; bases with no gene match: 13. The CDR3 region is CASLNPGQGRAGYTF. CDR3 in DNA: TGTGCCAGCCTCAACCCGGGACAGGGGAGGGCTGGCTACACCTTC.

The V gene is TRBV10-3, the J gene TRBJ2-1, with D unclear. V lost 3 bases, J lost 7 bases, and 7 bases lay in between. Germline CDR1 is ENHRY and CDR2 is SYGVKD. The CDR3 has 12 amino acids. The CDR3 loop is CAISDPANEQFF. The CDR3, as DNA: TGTGCCATCAGTGACCCGGCAAATGAGCAGTTCTTC.

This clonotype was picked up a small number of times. The CDR3, as DNA: TGCAGTGCTAGACTAGCGGGAGGTTCAGTCGCAGATACGCAGTATTTT. Residues: CSARLAGGSVADTQYF. The V gene is TRBV20-1, the J gene TRBJ2-3; 11 nucleotides line up with TRBD2. Unmatched junction bases numbered 8, after V lost 2 bases and J lost 4 bases. The CDR3 consists of 16 residues. Germline-derived CDR1 and CDR2 are DFQATT and SNEGSKA (reference sequence).

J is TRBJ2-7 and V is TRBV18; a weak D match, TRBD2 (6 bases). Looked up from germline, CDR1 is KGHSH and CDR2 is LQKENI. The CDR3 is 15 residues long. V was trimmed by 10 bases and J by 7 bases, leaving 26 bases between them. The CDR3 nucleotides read TGTGCCACCCGAACGCCGGCGGGACCGCCGGAGGAGCAGTACTTC. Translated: CATRTPAGPPEEQYF.

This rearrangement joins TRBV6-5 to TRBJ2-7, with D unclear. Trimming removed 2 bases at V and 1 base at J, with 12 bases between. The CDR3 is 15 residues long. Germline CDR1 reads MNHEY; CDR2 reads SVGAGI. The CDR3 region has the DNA TGTGCCAGCAGTTACGGCTCAGTCGGGTCCTACGAGCAGTACTTC. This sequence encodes CASSYGSVGSYEQYF.

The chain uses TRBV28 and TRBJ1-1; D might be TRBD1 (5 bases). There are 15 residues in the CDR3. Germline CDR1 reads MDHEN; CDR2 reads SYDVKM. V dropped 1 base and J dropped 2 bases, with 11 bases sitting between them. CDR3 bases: TGTGCCAGCAGTTTATACGGGGGAGGAAACACTGAAGCTTTCTTT. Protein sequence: CASSLYGGGNTEAFF.